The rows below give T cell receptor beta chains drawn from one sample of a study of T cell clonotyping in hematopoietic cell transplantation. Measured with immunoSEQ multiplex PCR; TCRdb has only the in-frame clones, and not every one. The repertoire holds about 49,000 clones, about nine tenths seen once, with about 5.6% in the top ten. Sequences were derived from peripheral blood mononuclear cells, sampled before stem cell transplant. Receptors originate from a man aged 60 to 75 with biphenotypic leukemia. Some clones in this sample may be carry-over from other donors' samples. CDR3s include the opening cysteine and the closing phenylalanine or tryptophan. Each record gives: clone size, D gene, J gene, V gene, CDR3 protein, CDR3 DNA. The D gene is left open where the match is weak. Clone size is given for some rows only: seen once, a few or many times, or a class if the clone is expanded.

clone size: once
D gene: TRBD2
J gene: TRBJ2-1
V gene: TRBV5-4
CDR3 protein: CASSIPGLESYNEQFF
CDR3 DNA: TGTGCCAGCAGCATTCCGGGACTAGAATCCTACAATGAGCAGTTCTTC

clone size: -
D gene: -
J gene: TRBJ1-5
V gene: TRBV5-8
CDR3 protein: CASSSSPDPRSQPQHF
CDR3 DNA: TGTGCCAGCAGCTCCTCTCCCGATCCCCGGTCTCAGCCCCAGCATTTT

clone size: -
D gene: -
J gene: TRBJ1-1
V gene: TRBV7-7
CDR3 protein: CASSRDPNTEAFF
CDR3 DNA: TGTGCTAGCAGCCGGGACCCCAACACTGAAGCTTTCTTT

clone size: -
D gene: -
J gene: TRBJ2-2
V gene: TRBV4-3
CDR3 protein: CASSPGYGENTGELFF
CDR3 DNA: TGCGCCAGCAGCCCGGGGTACGGGGAGAACACCGGGGAGCTGTTTTTT

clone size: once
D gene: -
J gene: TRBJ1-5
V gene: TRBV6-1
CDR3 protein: CASSEGAGFGSNQPQHF
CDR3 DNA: TGTGCCAGCAGTGAAGGTGCAGGCTTCGGTAGCAATCAGCCCCAGCATTTT

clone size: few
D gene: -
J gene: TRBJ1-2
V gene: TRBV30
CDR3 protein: CAGFFDPDYVSTF
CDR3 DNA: TGTGCCGGCTTTTTCGACCCCGACTATGTTTCCACCTTC

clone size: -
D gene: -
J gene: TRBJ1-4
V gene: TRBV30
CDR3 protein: CAWTGVGGREKLFF
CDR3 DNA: TGTGCCTGGACCGGGGTGGGAGGGCGTGAAAAACTGTTTTTT

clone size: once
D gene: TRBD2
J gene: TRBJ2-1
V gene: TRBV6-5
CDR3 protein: CASSYPAGGPRNEQFF
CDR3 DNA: TGTGCCAGCAGTTATCCGGCGGGAGGGCCGAGGAATGAGCAGTTCTTC

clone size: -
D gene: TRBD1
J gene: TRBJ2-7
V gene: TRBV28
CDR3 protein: CASSSTGQVAGEQYF
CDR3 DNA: TGTGCCAGCAGTTCGACCGGACAGGTAGCCGGCGAGCAGTACTTC

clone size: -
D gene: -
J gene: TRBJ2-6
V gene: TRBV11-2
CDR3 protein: CASSLDPRVGANVLTF
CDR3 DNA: TGTGCCAGCAGCTTAGATCCGAGGGTTGGGGCCAACGTCCTGACTTTC

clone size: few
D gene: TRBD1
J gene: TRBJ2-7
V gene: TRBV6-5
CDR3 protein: CASSSPDRLYEQYF
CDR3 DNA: TGTGCCAGCAGTTCCCCGGACAGGTTGTACGAGCAGTACTTC

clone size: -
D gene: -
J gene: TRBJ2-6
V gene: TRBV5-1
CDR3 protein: CASSLWGRGANVLTF
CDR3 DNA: TGCGCCAGCAGCTTGTGGGGAAGGGGGGCCAACGTCCTGACTTTC

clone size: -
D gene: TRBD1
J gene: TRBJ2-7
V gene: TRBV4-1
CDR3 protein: CASSQVMGQGYEQYF
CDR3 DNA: TGCGCCAGCAGCCAAGTTATGGGACAGGGTTACGAGCAGTACTTC

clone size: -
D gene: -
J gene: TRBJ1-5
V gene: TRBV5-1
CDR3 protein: CASSPSGGNQPQHF
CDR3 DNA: TGCGCCAGCAGCCCATCCGGGGGCAATCAGCCCCAGCATTTT

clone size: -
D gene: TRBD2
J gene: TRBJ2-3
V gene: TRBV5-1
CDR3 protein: CASSPLLAGDADTQYF
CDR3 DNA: TGCGCCAGCAGCCCCCTATTAGCGGGAGACGCAGATACGCAGTATTTT

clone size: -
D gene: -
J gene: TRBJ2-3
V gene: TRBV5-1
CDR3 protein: CASSPSTATDTQYF
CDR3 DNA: TGCGCCAGCAGCCCTTCGACAGCCACAGATACGCAGTATTTT

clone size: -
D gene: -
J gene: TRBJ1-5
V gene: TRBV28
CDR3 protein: CASSLIGANQPQHF
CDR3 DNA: TGTGCCAGCAGTTTAATAGGGGCTAATCAGCCCCAGCATTTT

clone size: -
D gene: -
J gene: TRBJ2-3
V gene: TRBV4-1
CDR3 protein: CASSQEGGLEPTDTQYF
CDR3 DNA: TGCGCCAGCAGCCAAGAGGGGGGCCTCGAGCCCACAGATACGCAGTATTTT

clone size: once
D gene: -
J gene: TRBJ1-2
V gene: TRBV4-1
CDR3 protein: CASSQGPGATNYGYTF
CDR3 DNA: TGCGCCAGCAGCCAAGGACCGGGAGCTACTAACTATGGCTACACCTTC

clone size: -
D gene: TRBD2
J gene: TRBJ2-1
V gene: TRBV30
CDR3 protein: CAWSRLAGYNEQFF
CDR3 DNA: TGTGCCTGGAGTCGGCTAGCGGGCTACAATGAGCAGTTCTTC

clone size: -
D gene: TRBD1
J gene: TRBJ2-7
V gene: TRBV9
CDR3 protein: CASSLQGEPYEQYF
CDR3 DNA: TGTGCCAGCAGCTTACAGGGGGAACCCTACGAGCAGTACTTC

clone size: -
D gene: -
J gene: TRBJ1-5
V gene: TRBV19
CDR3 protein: CASSIDINSGRPPQHF
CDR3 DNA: TGTGCCAGTAGTATAGACATTAACAGTGGTAGACCGCCCCAGCATTTT

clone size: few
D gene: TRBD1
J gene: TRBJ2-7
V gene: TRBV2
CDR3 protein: CASSGDRQASYEQYF
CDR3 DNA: TGTGCCAGCAGTGGGGACAGGCAGGCTTCCTACGAGCAGTACTTC

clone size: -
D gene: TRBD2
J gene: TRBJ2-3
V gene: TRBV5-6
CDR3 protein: CASRQFSGSKPFTDTQYF
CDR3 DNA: TGTGCCAGCCGCCAGTTCAGCGGGAGTAAACCGTTTACTGATACGCAGTATTTT

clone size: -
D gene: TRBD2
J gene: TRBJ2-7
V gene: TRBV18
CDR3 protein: CASSPLTSGTYEQYF
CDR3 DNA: TGTGCCAGCTCACCACTCACTAGCGGTACCTACGAGCAGTACTTC

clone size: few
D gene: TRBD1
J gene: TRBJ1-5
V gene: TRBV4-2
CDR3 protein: CASSQDLTGNQPQHF
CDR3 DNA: TGTGCCAGCAGCCAAGATTTGACAGGGAATCAGCCCCAGCATTTT

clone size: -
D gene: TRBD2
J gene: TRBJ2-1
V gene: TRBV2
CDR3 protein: CASSRLAGEIDEQFF
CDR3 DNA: TGTGCCAGCAGTCGACTAGCGGGCGAGATCGATGAGCAGTTCTTC

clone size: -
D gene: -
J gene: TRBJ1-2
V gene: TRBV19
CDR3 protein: CASSIAELGRSGYTF
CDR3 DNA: TGTGCCAGTAGTATAGCGGAGCTGGGGAGGTCTGGCTACACCTTC

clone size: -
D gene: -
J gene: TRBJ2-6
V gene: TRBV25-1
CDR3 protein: CASSEGGSSGANVLTF
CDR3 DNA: TGTGCCAGCAGTGAAGGTGGAAGCTCTGGGGCCAACGTCCTGACTTTC

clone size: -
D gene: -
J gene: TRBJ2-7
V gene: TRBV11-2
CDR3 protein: CASSLVRQYEQYF
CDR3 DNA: TGTGCCAGCAGCTTAGTACGACAGTACGAGCAGTACTTC

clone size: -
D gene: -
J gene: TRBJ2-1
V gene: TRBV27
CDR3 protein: CASRGYNEQFF
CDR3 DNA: TGTGCCAGCAGGGGTTACAATGAGCAGTTCTTC

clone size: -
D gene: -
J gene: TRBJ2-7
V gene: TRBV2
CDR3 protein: CASISDHNLWSSYEQYF
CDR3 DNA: TGTGCCAGCATTTCAGATCACAATCTCTGGAGCTCCTACGAGCAGTACTTC

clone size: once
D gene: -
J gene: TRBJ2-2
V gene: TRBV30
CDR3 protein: CAWQGVAGELFF
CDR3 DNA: TGTGCCTGGCAAGGAGTCGCCGGGGAGCTGTTTTTT

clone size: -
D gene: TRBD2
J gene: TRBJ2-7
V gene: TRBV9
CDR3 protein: CASSLAGGREQYF
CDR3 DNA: TGTGCCAGCAGCTTAGCGGGAGGTCGGGAGCAGTACTTC

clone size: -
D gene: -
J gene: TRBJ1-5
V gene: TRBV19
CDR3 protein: CASSIREVGNQPQHF
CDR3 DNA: TGTGCCAGTAGTATCCGGGAAGTGGGCAATCAGCCCCAGCATTTT

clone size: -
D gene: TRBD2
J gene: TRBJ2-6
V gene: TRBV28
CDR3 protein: CASRLAGVAGANVLTF
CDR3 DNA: TGTGCCAGCAGACTAGCGGGAGTCGCGGGGGCCAACGTCCTGACTTTC

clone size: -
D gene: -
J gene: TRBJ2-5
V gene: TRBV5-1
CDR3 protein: CASSLADPQETQYF
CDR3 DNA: TGCGCCAGCAGCTTGGCCGACCCGCAAGAGACCCAGTACTTC

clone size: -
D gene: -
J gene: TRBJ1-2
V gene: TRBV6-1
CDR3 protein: CASSEFGTMGFYGYTF
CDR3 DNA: TGTGCCAGCAGTGAGTTTGGGACTATGGGATTCTATGGCTACACCTTC

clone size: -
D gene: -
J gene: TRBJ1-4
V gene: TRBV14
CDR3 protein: CASSREGSNEKLFF
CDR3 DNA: TGTGCCAGCAGCCGGGAGGGGTCTAATGAAAAACTGTTTTTT

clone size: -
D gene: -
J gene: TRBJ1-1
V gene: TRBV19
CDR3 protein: CASSTPWTAEAFF
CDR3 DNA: TGTGCCAGTAGTACCCCCTGGACAGCGGAAGCTTTCTTT

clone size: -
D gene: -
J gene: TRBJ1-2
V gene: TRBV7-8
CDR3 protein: CASSFSSDTNYGYTF
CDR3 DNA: TGTGCCAGCAGCTTTTCTTCGGACACTAACTATGGCTACACCTTC

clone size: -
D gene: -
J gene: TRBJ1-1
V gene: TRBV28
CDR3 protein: CASGRHRAATEAFF
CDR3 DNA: TGTGCCAGCGGACGTCACAGGGCGGCCACTGAAGCTTTCTTT

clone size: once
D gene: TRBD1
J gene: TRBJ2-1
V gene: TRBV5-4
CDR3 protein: CASSLDRGGSDEQFF
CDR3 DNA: TGTGCCAGCAGCCTGGACAGGGGTGGCTCGGATGAGCAGTTCTTC

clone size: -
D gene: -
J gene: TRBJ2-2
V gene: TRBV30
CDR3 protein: CAWRDTGELFF
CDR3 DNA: TGTGCCTGGCGAGACACCGGGGAGCTGTTTTTT

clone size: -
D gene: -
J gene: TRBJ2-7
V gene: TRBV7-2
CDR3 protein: CASSLDRTYEQYF
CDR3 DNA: TGTGCCAGCAGCTTAGACAGAACCTACGAGCAGTACTTC